A single sample gave rise to the 22 T cell receptor beta chains below, sequenced in a study of post-analysis software for immune sequencing data. Broader study findings: Relative to controls, patients had five TRBV segments at higher frequency, with TRBV5-6, TRBV5-1 and TRBV20-1 among these.

The TCR beta cDNA libraries carried unique molecular identifiers. One entry per CDR3 protein, called by TCRdb with MiXCR from the PCR reads. The sample holds 600,000 to 700,000 distinct CDR3 sequences, more than 50% seen once. Their target antigens are unknown. The source material was blood. The receptors were gathered from a girl aged 2-15 years with multiple sclerosis.

The rearrangement joins TRBV30 to TRBJ1-2; D gene uncertain. Trimming left V 6 bases short and J 8 bases short, with 10 bases between. The CDR3 has 10 residues. Germline V gene lookup returns CDR1 GTSNPN and CDR2 SVGIG (reference sequence). The CDR3 sequence: CACTPGGYTF. CDR3 DNA sequence: TGTGCCTGCACACCGGGAGGCTACACCTTC.

This rearrangement joins TRBV10-2 to TRBJ2-7; 7 bases map to TRBD1. This CDR3 region has 15 residues. Unmatched junction bases numbered 3, after V lost 0 bases and J lost 1 base. Germline V gene lookup returns CDR1 WSHSY and CDR2 SAAADI. For the CDR3, the DNA is TGCGCCAGCAGTGAGTCCGGGACAGCGTCCTACGAGCAGTACTTC. This translates into CASSESGTASYEQYF.

This clonotype showed up just a few times. The chain is built from TRBV5-6 and TRBJ2-1; no definite D call. The germline gives CDR1 SGHDT, CDR2 YYEEEE. Deletions cut 5 bases from V and 8 bases from J, with 8 bases between. The CDR3 has 11 amino acids. The CDR3 coding sequence is TGTGCCAGCAGTAATATGTATGAGCAGTTCTTC. This gives the protein CASSNMYEQFF.

V is TRBV5-1 and J is TRBJ2-7; D gene unclear. The CDR3 has 15 amino acids. Deletions cut 1 base from V and 1 base from J, with 12 bases between. Germline CDR1 and CDR2: SGHRS and YFSETQ. In DNA, the CDR3 is TGCGCCAGCAGCTTGTTAGCAGACGGGTCCTACGAGCAGTACTTC. Its translation is CASSLLADGSYEQYF.

CDR3 in DNA: TGCAGCGTTGAAGGGAATGGACAGGAACCAGATACGCAGTATTTT. Translation gives CSVEGNGQEPDTQYF. V usage is TRBV29-1 and J usage is TRBJ2-3; 7 bases line up with TRBD1. Germline values: CDR1 SQVTM, CDR2 ANQGSEA. The CDR3 runs to 15 residues. Unmatched junction bases numbered 8, after V lost 1 base and J lost 4 bases.

The CDR3 protein is CSAGGRDSSYEQYF. The CDR3 DNA reads as TGCAGCGCTGGGGGCCGGGACAGCTCCTACGAGCAGTACTTC. V is TRBV29-1 and J is TRBJ2-7, with 7 positions matching TRBD1. Unmatched junction bases numbered 9, after V lost 7 bases and J lost 0 bases. In germline, CDR1 is SQVTM, CDR2 ANQGSEA. CDR3 length: 14 amino acids.

The V gene is TRBV10-3, the J gene TRBJ2-3; D is ambiguous. The CDR3 covers 14 residues. Trimming pared 2 bases from V and 3 bases from J, leaving 9 bases between. Germline V gene sequence: CDR1 ENHRY, CDR2 SYGVKD. DNA for the CDR3: TGTGCCATCAGTGAGGCAGGTGAGACAGATACGCAGTATTTT. Translating gives CAISEAGETDTQYF.

This chain connects TRBV7-6 to TRBJ2-1; 9 nucleotides align to TRBD2. Germline assignment: CDR1 SGHVS and CDR2 FNYEAQ. The CDR3 is 16 amino acids. J was trimmed by 7 bases and V by 2 bases; bases with no gene match: 9. The CDR3 is CASSLLGGGAGNEQFF. The DNA for the CDR3 is TGTGCCAGCAGCTTACTCGGCGGGGGGGCTGGGAATGAGCAGTTCTTC.

The rearrangement links TRBV6-1 to TRBJ1-1; a weak D match, TRBD1 (5 bases). This CDR3 has 14 amino acids. The germline CDR1 and CDR2 sequences are MNHNS and SASEGT. Trimming left V 6 bases short and J 4 bases short, with 15 bases between. CDR3 protein: CASRPGAGGTEAFF. DNA for the CDR3: TGTGCCAGCAGGCCCGGGGCGGGGGGCACTGAAGCTTTCTTT.

The chain carries TRBV7-6 and TRBJ2-1, with D possibly being TRBD1 or TRBD2 (7 bases each). V was shortened by 0 bases and J by 10 bases, with 16 bases between the two germline ends. The CDR3 sequence is 15 residues long. Germline loops: CDR1 SGHVS, CDR2 FNYEAQ. The CDR3 DNA sequence: TGTGCCAGCAGCTTAGCGCAGGGGGGGCGACCGGAGCAGTTCTTC. Translated, it gives CASSLAQGGRPEQFF.

V usage is TRBV6-1 and J usage is TRBJ2-7; 10 positions match TRBD1. V lost 6 bases to trimming and J lost 0 bases; unmatched junction nucleotides: 11. CDR3 length equals 17 residues. Germline V gene sequence: CDR1 MNHNS, CDR2 SASEGT. CDR3 DNA sequence: TGTGCCAGCAGCCACTTTCTTCGACAGGGGGCCTCCTACGAGCAGTACTTC. Amino acids: CASSHFLRQGASYEQYF.

This rearrangement joins TRBV29-1 to TRBJ2-5; D gene ambiguous. The CDR3 runs to 13 residues. Germline CDR1 is SQVTM and CDR2 is ANQGSEA. V dropped 1 base and J dropped 1 base, with 7 bases sitting between them. The CDR3: CSVEVTAQETQYF. CDR3 bases: TGCAGCGTTGAAGTTACAGCCCAAGAGACCCAGTACTTC.

This clonotype came up once. This rearrangement joins TRBV11-2 to TRBJ1-4; the D is unclear. CDR1 and CDR2 from the germline V gene are SGHAT and FQNNGV. The CDR3 is 14 residues long. The V gene lost 2 bases and the J gene lost 7 bases, with 11 bases spanning the gap. The CDR3 bases are TGTGCCAGCAGCTTATCCCGAAGCGTTGAAAAACTGTTTTTT. Translation: CASSLSRSVEKLFF.

The CDR3 here is CASSPTPLFEQFF. CDR3 DNA: TGTGCCAGCAGCCCGACCCCACTGTTTGAGCAGTTCTTC. This chain joins TRBV11-2 and TRBJ2-1, with D uncertain. This CDR3 spans 13 amino acids. The V and J ends lost 5 bases and 9 bases respectively, with 14 bases between them. The germline V gene has CDR1 SGHAT and CDR2 FQNNGV. The variable domain in full, with the rest retrieved from reference TRBV11-2 and TRBJ2-1, is EAGVAQSPRYKIIEKRQSVAFWCNPISGHATLYWYQQILGQGPKLLIQFQNNGVVDDSQLPKDRFSAERLKGVDSTLKIQPAKLEDSAVYLCASSPTPLFEQFFGPGTRLTVL.

The J gene is TRBJ1-1, the V gene TRBV6-2 or TRBV6-3; TRBD1 might be the D (5 bases). V lost 5 bases and J lost 2, with 12 bases in between. Germline-derived CDR1 and CDR2 are MNHEY and SVGEGT. The CDR3 totals 14 residues. CDR3 in amino acids: CASSEDSTNTEAFF. The CDR3 nucleotides read TGTGCCAGCAGTGAAGACAGCACAAACACTGAAGCTTTCTTT.

The CDR3 loop reads CASSQVGQGADEKLFF. Here the CDR3 DNA reads TGCGCCAGCAGCCAAGTTGGGCAGGGGGCTGATGAAAAACTGTTTTTT. The V call is TRBV4-3, the J call TRBJ1-4; 8 nucleotides align to TRBD1. The CDR3 is made up of 16 amino acids. The ends lost 1 base at V and 6 bases at J; junction bases unmatched: 7. Germline assignment: CDR1 LGHNA and CDR2 YSLEER.

V and J are TRBV27 and TRBJ1-5; no firm D call. The V gene's germline CDR1 is MNHEY and CDR2 SMNVEV (reference sequence). The V gene lost 2 bases and the J gene lost 3 bases, with 20 bases spanning the gap. This CDR3 has 18 amino acids. CDR3 amino acids: CASSLAVLKTPLNQPQHF. CDR3 in DNA: TGTGCCAGCAGTTTAGCAGTCCTCAAGACCCCCCTCAATCAGCCCCAGCATTTT.

The V and J genes are TRBV7-2 and TRBJ2-1; 11 positions match TRBD1. V was pared by 5 bases and J by 3 bases, with 15 bases of the junction left unmatched. The CDR3 spans 19 residues. The germline V gene has CDR1 SGHTA and CDR2 FQGNSA. The chain's CDR3 is CASSPMGQGVGTSYNEQFF. In DNA form, the CDR3 reads TGTGCCAGCAGCCCGATGGGACAGGGGGTTGGGACTAGCTACAATGAGCAGTTCTTC.

This clonotype came up once. This chain connects TRBV6-6 to TRBJ2-6; TRBD2 agrees at 12 bases. The CDR3 totals 17 residues. CDR1 and CDR2 from the germline V gene are MNHNY and SVGAGI (reference sequence). V was clipped by 2 bases and J by 1 base; unmatched bases: 0. The CDR3 sequence is CASSYGLAGSGANVLTF. CDR3 DNA sequence: TGTGCCAGCAGTTACGGACTAGCGGGGTCTGGGGCCAACGTCCTGACTTTC.

This clonotype has ten or more counts. The V call is TRBV20-1, the J call TRBJ2-1; TRBD2 matches at 13 bases. The CDR3 loop spans 14 amino acids. Trimming at V came to 5 bases and at J to 8 bases, leaving 6 bases not matched to a gene. Per the germline V gene, CDR1 is DFQATT and CDR2 is SNEGSKA (reference sequence). The CDR3 coding sequence is TGCAGTGCTTTAACTAGCGGGAGGGCCGATGAGCAGTTCTTC. Translating gives CSALTSGRADEQFF.

V gene TRBV29-1 combines with J gene TRBJ2-5; D is unclear. Trimming left V 6 bases short and J 5 bases short, with 13 bases between. Per the germline V gene, CDR1 is SQVTM and CDR2 is ANQGSEA. The CDR3 runs to 12 residues. DNA of the CDR3: TGCAGCGTCGACGATGGTGGGGAGACCCAGTACTTC. This translates into CSVDDGGETQYF.

V and J are TRBV4-3 and TRBJ1-1; D is unresolved. V lost 0 bases to trimming and J lost 5 bases, with 7 bases between them. CDR3 length equals 13 residues. Germline CDR1 is LGHNA and CDR2 is YSLEER. CDR3 in amino acids: CASSQEDGTEAFF. The CDR3 nucleotides are TGCGCCAGCAGCCAAGAGGATGGAACTGAAGCTTTCTTT.